This entry describes one T cell receptor beta chain. What this receptor recognizes is not known. Per-nucleotide qualities are absent, and no much larger clonotype sits a single base away. V sheds 3 bases and J sheds 3 bases, leaving 20 bases between their ends. There are 17 amino acids in the CDR3, from cysteine to phenylalanine inclusive. The read is trimmed to its CDR3 DNA, 51 bases read in frame from base 1. The germline V gene specifies SGDLS as CDR1 and YYNGEE as CDR2. This record comes from a study of blood T cell repertoires in COVID-19 (dated by TCRdb to 2019 to 2021). The study in broad terms: Samples covering the acute and convalescent phases of COVID-19 were provided by collaborators in the United States, Italy and Spain. The material from the prospective study consisted of cDNA or gDNA derived from T cells, B-cell-depleted T cells, or PBMCs. Deeply sampled blood TCRbeta repertoires from subjects exposed to, actively infected with, or recovered from COVID-19 were included in the dataset. A freely available public database, intended as a resource for researchers studying the immune response to SARS-CoV-2, is where the repertoires were released. Samples came from the ongoing ImmuneRACE study (first 160 participants) plus 1,254 subjects from 6 global collaborators. The sample metadata nearly always contained a de-identified subject ID, COVID-19 status, age in years and sex. Where HLA class I and class II types were available, the types were taken from metadata supplied by the sample provider, not from assay-based typing.

General findings and caveats noted by the study authors: The amount of clinical and demographic metadata varied by source and participant and was provided uncurated.

One collaborating source in Seattle enrolled patients while the patients were actively infected and followed the patients over time throughout the course of disease. Each collaborating institution followed its own protocols to collect whole blood in K2EDTA tubes. Collaborator samples were shipped for TCRbeta analysis as frozen whole blood, isolated PBMCs, or DNA extracted from either sample type. The immunoSEQ Assay, a bias-controlled multiplex PCR, was used to amplify TCRbeta CDR3 regions from genomic DNA. The paper's data handling went like this. Nucleated cell counts per sample were estimated from amplification of reference gene primers within the assay. Sequence reads were collapsed and filtered to measure the absolute abundance of every unique TCRbeta CDR3 rearrangement. For each sample, productive Simpson clonality was calculated as the square root of Simpson's diversity index across productive rearrangements. TCRdb limited this immuneACCESS table to in-frame rearrangements with V and J called. A share of clones is missing; checked studies link under half to unresolved V genes, and the rest is unexplained. V and J calls plus clone size are reproduced from that table; the DNA served to infer D and trimming. The sample records about 150,000 clones, approximately 86% of which are singletons. 0.63% of the sample goes to the ten largest clones.

The chain was built from TRBV9 and TRBJ2-3; TRBD1 might be the D gene, on 8 matching bases. Sequencing input: peripheral blood. This clonotype was obtained from a man aged 60-69 years with COVID-19, enrolled during active disease. The nucleotide sequence reads as follows: TGTGCCAGCAGCGCCAGGGGGGGGCAGGGGGCAACAGATACGCAGTATTTT. This encodes CASSARGGQGATDTQYF.